This section outlines one T cell receptor (beta chain) sequence together with its context. Deletions cut 1 base from V and 4 bases from J, with 4 bases between. This CDR3 comprises 12 residues. The germline CDR1 and CDR2 sequences are MDHEN and SYDVKM. These data belong to a study of T-cell memory formation after mild COVID-19. Each CDR3 protein is one row after TCRdb ran MiXCR on the 5' RACE reads. The sample lists approximately 260,000 distinct CDR3 sequences; 16% were seen once. The gene calls are TRBV28 and TRBJ2-5; D unresolved. Material: PBMCs or a T cell subset sorted from them (not recorded which). The receptor's source is a man between 18 and 29 years old who had mild COVID-19 (a few samples of this study predate the infection). Cell type and time point are not known. CDR3 region: CASSLFGETQYF. The CDR3 DNA sequence: TGTGCCAGCAGTTTATTCGGAGAGACCCAGTACTTC.